The source of this T cell receptor (beta chain) is a study of blood T cell repertoires in COVID-19 (dated by TCRdb to about 2020). Concerning the study at large: Collaborator samples came from the United States, Italy and Spain and covered acute and convalescent phases of COVID-19. The material from the prospective study consisted of cDNA or gDNA derived from T cells, B-cell-depleted T cells, or PBMCs. The dataset comprised deeply sampled blood TCRbeta repertoires from subjects exposed to, actively infected with, or recovered from COVID-19. A freely available public database, intended as a resource for researchers studying the immune response to SARS-CoV-2, is where the repertoires were released. Samples were obtained from the ongoing ImmuneRACE study (first 160 participants) and from some 1,300 subjects provided by 6 global collaborators. Nearly every sample came with metadata listing a de-identified subject ID, COVID-19 status, age in years and sex. HLA class I and class II types, where available, came from metadata supplied by the sample provider rather than from assay-based typing. What the work shows at the level of the full study, not this receptor alone: The quantity of clinical and demographic metadata differed by source and by participant and was supplied without curation.

Enrolling through a virtual design, the prospective study's participants ranged in age from roughly 18 to 89 years and lived across approximately 25 United States geographic areas. Cohort assignment in the prospective study relied on participant-reported clinical history from a screening survey and a study questionnaire. A participant counted as exposed if, within 2 weeks of entering the study, that participant had been in contact with someone who had a PCR-confirmed or clinician-diagnosed COVID-19 case. Mobile phlebotomists in the prospective study collected whole blood, serum and a nasopharyngeal or oropharyngeal swab from every participant. Additional blood draws and questionnaires over an approximately 2-month period could optionally be provided by prospective study participants. Before DNA extraction, blood samples from the prospective study were shipped at room temperature or frozen. Concerning this clone itself: The target of this receptor is not known. Base qualities were left out, and no much larger clone turns up one base away.

The immunoSEQ Assay, a bias-controlled multiplex PCR, was used to amplify TCRbeta CDR3 regions from genomic DNA. The study's processing was this. Within the assay, amplification of reference gene primers was used to estimate how many nucleated cells each sample contained. Sequence reads were collapsed and filtered to measure the absolute abundance of every unique TCRbeta CDR3 rearrangement. For each sample, productive Simpson clonality was calculated as the square root of Simpson's diversity index over productive rearrangements. What TCRdb holds here is the immuneACCESS table cut down to in-frame rearrangements. Part of the clones is not present; checked against another copy, under half of the missing clones reflect an unresolved V gene, and the others are unexplained. V and J calls plus clone size are reproduced from that table; the DNA served to infer D and trimming. In this sample the table shows 300,000 or so clones, under 90% of which occur a single time. Roughly 2.9% of the sample is taken by the ten largest.

The germline V gene specifies SGHTA as CDR1 and FQGNSA as CDR2. The CDR3 has 14 amino acids, counting the end cysteine and phenylalanine. The read is trimmed to its CDR3 DNA, 42 bases read in frame from base 1. Deletion took 5 bases off V and 4 bases off J, with a span of 14 bases between the germline ends. Sequencing was carried out using PBMCs or T cells enriched from blood (not recorded which). The sequence came from a woman aged 45 to 65 who had been exposed to COVID-19. This chain is built from TRBV7-2 and TRBJ1-2; a weak D assignment points to TRBD1 (6 bases agree). The encoded CDR3 is CASSQRTGIYGYTF. Read as DNA, the sequence is TGTGCCAGCAGCCAACGTACAGGGATCTATGGCTACACCTTC.